The clone carrying this T cell receptor beta chain was observed at least ten times. Antigen: not known. There were TCR beta CDR3 regions amplified from RNA transcripts. The HTBI primer set was used in a first-round RT-PCR of the TCR CDR3. TCRdb passed the multiplex PCR reads through MiXCR, listing each CDR3 protein once. The table includes roughly 660,000 distinct CDR3 sequences, 15% to 20% detected once. The data stem from a study of T cells in Graves' hyperthyroidism and ophthalmopathy. At the level of the study: Blood was drawn when the patient was first diagnosed and still untreated.

Study-level results: A model of 13 V-J pairs discriminated ophthalmopathy from stable hyperthyroidism. Model predictions of ophthalmopathy came a median 6.5 months before onset.

A patient was excluded if there was uncontrolled infection, other autoimmune disease, pregnancy or lactation. With 4 bases clipped from V and 2 bases from J, the junction kept 4 bases outside the gene matches. Germline V gene sequence: CDR1 SGHTA, CDR2 FQGNSA. The CDR3 length is 14 residues. The sequenced material came from blood. The sequence derives from a man over 45 with Graves' hyperthyroidism. The chain carries TRBV7-2 and TRBJ2-5; TRBD2 agrees at 7 bases. The CDR3 spells CASSSSSGQETQYF. Here the CDR3 DNA reads TGTGCCAGCAGCTCGTCTAGCGGTCAAGAGACCCAGTACTTC.